This T cell receptor (beta chain) was recorded in a study of T cell changes during pregnancy in multiple sclerosis. CDR1 is LNHDA and CDR2 is SQIVND in the germline V gene (reference sequence). This CDR3 is built from 16 residues. Trimming removed 3 bases from V and 4 bases from J; junction bases left unmatched: 6. Sequencing was performed with immunoSEQ multiplex PCR; in TCRdb, only in-frame clones are kept and a portion is missing. The sample holds about 42,000 clones, around 84% seen once. This sequence joins TRBV19 and TRBJ2-3; 11 bases are shared with TRBD2. Sequencing was performed on CD4+ T cells from peripheral blood mononuclear cells, taken before pregnancy. This TCR came from a female donor with multiple sclerosis, enrolled in a pregnancy study. CDR3 in DNA: TGTGCCAGTAGTATCGGGACTAGCGGTGACGCAGATACGCAGTATTTT. Protein product: CASSIGTSGDADTQYF.